Below, 18 T cell receptor beta chains from the same sample are listed, as sequenced in a study of blood T cell repertoires in COVID-19. Profiling relied on immunoSEQ multiplex PCR, and the TCRdb table lists in-frame clones only, not all of them. The top ten hold about 10% of the sample, which has nearly 55,000 clones, around 84% seen once. The sample taken for sequencing was peripheral blood. Source of these receptors: a man aged 65 to 85 with active COVID-19.

The chain carries TRBV7-8 and TRBJ2-7; 8 positions agree with TRBD1. This CDR3 spans 14 amino acids. Germline CDR1 is SGHVS and CDR2 is FQNEAQ. The V segment lost 5 bases and the J segment 2 bases; nucleotides outside the gene matches: 5. CDR3 nucleotide sequence: TGTGCCAGCAGCCAACGCAGGGGGCCCTACGAGCAGTACTTC. Translated: CASSQRRGPYEQYF. Looking up the rest from reference TRBV7-8 and TRBJ2-7 gives the full variable domain: GAGVSQSPRYKVAKRGQDVALRCDPISGHVSLFWYQQALGQGPEFLTYFQNEAQLDKSGLPSDRFFAERPEGSVSTLKIQRTQQEDSAVYLCASSQRRGPYEQYFGPGTRLTVT.

The chain couples TRBV25-1 to TRBJ2-1, with 9 bases that match TRBD1. CDR3 length: 15 residues. Germline loops: CDR1 MGHDK, CDR2 SYGVNS. The V segment lost 2 bases and the J segment 6 bases; nucleotides outside the gene matches: 5. CDR3: CASSEPGTGSNEQFF. CDR3 nucleotides: TGTGCCAGCAGTGAACCCGGGACAGGGAGCAATGAGCAGTTCTTC.

This clone was found once. J is TRBJ1-4 and V is TRBV7-2; D is uncertain. The CDR3 contains 15 residues. Germline V gene lookup returns CDR1 SGHTA and CDR2 FQGNSA. V was pared by 1 base and J by 8 bases, with 14 bases between. CDR3 residues: CASSLGLTGGEKLFF. CDR3 nucleotides: TGTGCCAGCAGCTTAGGGTTGACCGGCGGGGAAAAACTGTTTTTT.

The J gene is TRBJ1-5, the V gene TRBV4-3; the D gene is possibly TRBD1 (5 bases). The CDR3 runs 15 residues. V was cut by 1 base and J by 5 bases, with 12 bases left in between. CDR1 and CDR2 (germline): LGHNA, YSLEER. The CDR3 region has the DNA TGCGCCAGCAGCCAAGGACAAGGGGTCGATCAGCCCCAGCATTTT. Translating it yields CASSQGQGVDQPQHF.

CDR3 DNA: TGTGCCAGCAGCCAAGATGGACCGCAGGGGGCCCCGAACACTGAAGCTTTCTTT. This gives the protein CASSQDGPQGAPNTEAFF. V and J are TRBV14 and TRBJ1-1; 8 bases fit TRBD1. Per germline, CDR1 SGHDN and CDR2 FVKESK. V lost 0 bases to trimming and J lost 1 base; unmatched junction nucleotides: 10. CDR3 length: 18 residues. The entire variable domain, with the rest obtained from reference TRBV14 and TRBJ1-1, is as follows: EAGVTQFPSHSVIEKGQTVTLRCDPISGHDNLYWYRRVMGKEIKFLLHFVKESKQDESGMPNNRFLAERTGGTYSTLKVQPAELEDSGVYFCASSQDGPQGAPNTEAFFGQGTRLTVV.

The CDR3 DNA sequence: TGTGCCTGGAGATACCGGGGGGTGCGCAATTCACCCCTCCACTTT. Its protein product is CAWRYRGVRNSPLHF. The gene calls are TRBV30 and TRBJ1-6, with a tentative D call TRBD1 (5 bases). Trimming cost V 3 bases and J 7 bases, with 16 bases left between them. The CDR3 totals 15 residues. The germline V gene encodes CDR1 GTSNPN and CDR2 SVGIG (reference sequence).

The gene calls are TRBV6-2 or TRBV6-3 and TRBJ1-1; 9 bases match TRBD1. Germline V lookup: CDR1 MNHEY, CDR2 SVGEGT. CDR3 length equals 14 residues. The junction had 4 bases not matched to a gene; V was cut back by 5 bases and J by 3 bases. DNA of the CDR3: TGTGCCAGCAGTCAACAGGGGGCTTACACTGAAGCTTTCTTT. This codes for CASSQQGAYTEAFF.

This chain connects TRBV24-1 to TRBJ2-2, with 7 bases aligning to TRBD2. Trimming at V came to 5 bases and at J to 2 bases, leaving 1 base not matched to a gene. Germline CDR1 and CDR2: KGHDR and SFDVKD. The CDR3 has 14 residues. CDR3 sequence: CATSAGGNTGELFF. The DNA for the CDR3 is TGTGCCACCAGTGCGGGGGGAAACACCGGGGAGCTGTTTTTT.

The chain has TRBV7-9 and TRBJ1-2, with 9 nucleotides matching TRBD1. This CDR3 is 15 amino acids long. CDR1 and CDR2 (germline): SEHNR, FQNEAQ (reference sequence). V gave up 5 bases and J gave up 4 bases; unmatched junction bases: 8. CDR3 bases: TGTGCCAGCAGCGAGGGGGGACAGGGCGTCTATGGCTACACCTTC. Its translation is CASSEGGQGVYGYTF. Using reference TRBV7-9 and TRBJ1-2 for the parts outside the CDR3, the full variable domain is DTGVSQNPRHKITKRGQNVTFRCDPISEHNRLYWYRQTLGQGPEFLTYFQNEAQLEKSRLLSDRFSAERPKGSFSTLEIQRTEQGDSAMYLCASSEGGQGVYGYTFGSGTRLTVV.

The V and J genes are TRBV5-1 and TRBJ2-2, with 13 bases identical to TRBD2. CDR1 and CDR2 from the germline V gene are SGHRS and YFSETQ. The V gene end was trimmed by 4 bases and the J gene end by 5 bases; junction bases not matched to a gene: 11. CDR3 length: 18 amino acids. In DNA form, the CDR3 reads TGCGCCAGCAGCCCGAGGACTAGCGGGGGCCGAGGGACCGGGGAGCTGTTTTTT. Amino acids: CASSPRTSGGRGTGELFF.

This clone was seen a few times. The V gene is TRBV4-1, the J gene TRBJ2-7; TRBD2 matches 11 bases. The V gene's germline CDR1 is MGHRA and CDR2 YSYEKL. J lost 5 bases, V lost 3 bases, and 6 bases had no gene match. The CDR3 covers 15 residues. The CDR3 loop reads CASSHGSGGANEQYF. The CDR3 DNA reads as TGCGCCAGCAGCCATGGTAGCGGGGGGGCAAACGAGCAGTACTTC.

There are a few counts of this clone. The rearrangement uses TRBV7-2 and TRBJ1-5; 8 bases map to TRBD1. This CDR3 contains 15 residues. Trimming took 3 bases from V and 4 from J; bases not matched to a gene: 5. Per the germline V gene, CDR1 is SGHTA and CDR2 is FQGNSA. CDR3 region: CASSLTGARNQPQHF. CDR3 DNA sequence: TGTGCCAGCAGCTTGACAGGGGCCCGGAATCAGCCCCAGCATTTT.

This clone was found once. As DNA, the CDR3 is TGTGCCAGCAGTCCCGGGACTAGCGGGGGGGATACGCAGTATTTT. It codes for CASSPGTSGGDTQYF. The rearrangement uses TRBV27 and TRBJ2-3; 15 nucleotides match TRBD2. The V and J ends lost 5 bases and 6 bases, in that order; junction bases with no gene match: 3. This CDR3 is built from 15 residues. Germline CDR1 reads MNHEY; CDR2 reads SMNVEV (reference sequence).

This clone was found a few times. The V and J genes are TRBV4-3 and TRBJ1-1; D ambiguous. This CDR3 is built from 15 residues. CDR1 is LGHNA and CDR2 is YSLEER in the germline V gene. Trimming stripped 4 bases from V and 0 bases from J, with 12 bases between. Written as DNA, the CDR3 is TGCGCCAGCAGCCGCCGGACTGGAATGAACACTGAAGCTTTCTTT. Translation gives CASSRRTGMNTEAFF.

This clone was recorded once. The chain recombines TRBV4-2 with TRBJ1-1; no reliable D call. The V end lost 0 bases, the J end lost 1 base, and 9 bases lay between the germline ends. This CDR3 is built from 15 residues. CDR1 is LGHNA and CDR2 is YNFKEQ in the germline V gene. The chain's CDR3 is CASSQDSYENTEAFF. CDR3 sequence (DNA): TGTGCCAGCAGCCAAGATAGTTACGAGAACACTGAAGCTTTCTTT.

This chain joins TRBV5-1 and TRBJ2-1; 8 bases agree with TRBD1. V trimming: 3 bases; J trimming: 10 bases; junction bases outside the gene matches: 6. From germline, CDR1 is SGHRS and CDR2 YFSETQ. The CDR3 totals 13 residues. CDR3 in amino acids: CASSWGQAGEQFF. The CDR3 DNA follows: TGCGCCAGCAGCTGGGGACAGGCAGGGGAGCAGTTCTTC. Combining the CDR3 with reference TRBV5-1 and TRBJ2-1 gives the whole variable domain KAGVTQTPRYLIKTRGQQVTLSCSPISGHRSVSWYQQTPGQGLQFLFEYFSETQRNKGNFPGRFSGRQFSNSRSEMNVSTLELGDSALYLCASSWGQAGEQFFGPGTRLTVL.

The rearrangement joins TRBV9 to TRBJ2-1; 8 bases align to TRBD1. Per the germline V gene, CDR1 is SGDLS and CDR2 is YYNGEE. This CDR3 has 15 amino acids. The V and J ends lost 2 bases and 0 bases, in that order; junction bases with no gene match: 1. CDR3 region: CASSVDRASYNEQFF. The CDR3 DNA reads as TGTGCCAGCAGCGTGGACAGGGCCTCCTACAATGAGCAGTTCTTC.

The rearrangement joins TRBV5-1 to TRBJ1-6; a weak D match, TRBD1 (5 bases). CDR3 size: 17 residues. CDR1 is SGHRS and CDR2 is YFSETQ in the germline V gene. V was clipped by 1 base and J by 4 bases, with 15 bases between them. The CDR3 spells CASSLLGGTHYNSPLHF. CDR3 bases: TGCGCCAGCAGCTTGCTGGGGGGTACCCATTATAATTCACCCCTCCACTTT.